These 17 T cell receptor beta chains originate from one sample sequenced in a study of T cells after yellow fever vaccination. TCRdb used MiXCR to reprocess the 5' RACE reads, holding one entry per CDR3 protein. In the table there are 68,000 or so distinct CDR3 sequences, over 6% of which are singletons. The sequencing here drew on CD8+ T cells sorted from PBMCs, taken more than 40 days after the first yellow fever vaccination. All receptors derive from a man younger than 35 who received the YFV17D yellow fever vaccine.

This clonotype was seen ten or more times. The chain combines TRBV4-2 with TRBJ2-2, with D perhaps given as TRBD1 or TRBD2 (6 bases each). Germline V gives CDR1 LGHNA, CDR2 YNFKEQ. The CDR3 is 17 residues long. V lost 1 base to trimming and J lost 2 bases, with 14 bases between them. The CDR3 is CASSQVGGGPNTGELFF. For the CDR3, the DNA is TGTGCCAGCAGCCAAGTCGGAGGGGGGCCTAACACCGGGGAGCTGTTTTTT.

V gene TRBV12-3 or TRBV12-4 combines with J gene TRBJ1-2, with a tentative D call TRBD1 (5 bases). V lost 5 bases to trimming and J lost 1 base, with 17 bases between them. The length of the CDR3 is 16 residues. This CDR3 is CASSQAGPQGNYGYTF. Here the CDR3 DNA reads TGTGCCAGCAGTCAGGCCGGGCCCCAGGGTAACTATGGCTACACCTTC.

This clonotype has at least ten counts. The J gene is TRBJ2-3, the V gene TRBV12-3 or TRBV12-4; D is possibly TRBD1 (6 bases). The CDR3 is 14 residues long. Between the trimmed V and J ends, which lost 2 bases and 6 bases, there was a span of 12 bases. The CDR3 DNA follows: TGTGCCAGCAGTTTATGGGGGCCAGGGGATACGCAGTATTTT. Its protein product is CASSLWGPGDTQYF.

This clonotype has just a few counts. The rearrangement links TRBV25-1 to TRBJ1-5; D not resolved. Germline CDR1 MGHDK, CDR2 SYGVNS. This CDR3 comprises 14 residues. V lost 1 base and J lost 8, with 12 bases in between. CDR3 loop: CASSELASGKPQHF. DNA of the CDR3: TGTGCCAGCAGTGAATTGGCCTCCGGAAAGCCCCAGCATTTT.

This clonotype showed up many times. The gene calls are TRBV2 and TRBJ1-5; no reliable D call. Between the trimmed V and J ends, which lost 5 bases and 4 bases, there was a span of 9 bases. The germline gives CDR1 SNHLY, CDR2 FYNNEI. The CDR3 has 13 residues. The CDR3 protein is CASSNGRNQPQHF. CDR3 sequence (DNA): TGTGCCAGCAGTAACGGACGGAATCAGCCCCAGCATTTT.

This chain connects TRBV30 to TRBJ2-3; no reliable D call. The CDR3 loop spans 11 amino acids. Looked up from germline, CDR1 is GTSNPN and CDR2 is SVGIG (reference sequence). V gave up 0 bases and J gave up 8 bases, with 6 bases separating them. The CDR3 DNA follows: TGTGCCTGGAGTGTACGGGTTACGCAGTATTTT. It is translated as CAWSVRVTQYF.

This clonotype was seen many times. The chain links TRBV9 to TRBJ2-2, with TRBD2 matching 7 bases. V gave up 3 bases and J gave up 7 bases; unmatched junction bases: 9. The CDR3 contains 15 residues. Germline assignment: CDR1 SGDLS and CDR2 YYNGEE. The CDR3 here is CASSAGTTLGGELFF. The CDR3 region has the DNA TGTGCCAGCAGCGCCGGGACTACCCTAGGCGGGGAGCTGTTTTTT.

A single count supports this clonotype. The junction and the germline gene differ at one end; a read error may be behind it. The chain links TRBV11-2 to TRBJ1-2; D unclear. CDR1 is SGHAT and CDR2 is FQNNGV in the germline V gene. The CDR3 runs to 12 residues. The CDR3 DNA reads TGTACCAGCAGCTTAGTTTCTACAGGCTACACCTTC. This encodes CTSSLVSTGYTF.

This clonotype has ten or more counts. The chain carries TRBV27 and TRBJ1-4, with D uncertain. V lost 0 bases, J lost 4 bases, and 6 bases lay in between. CDR1 and CDR2 from the germline V gene are MNHEY and SMNVEV (reference sequence). This CDR3 region has 14 residues. The CDR3 sequence is CASSLSGHNEKLFF. CDR3 nucleotides: TGTGCCAGCAGTTTATCCGGGCATAATGAAAAACTGTTTTTT.

This clonotype was counted only a few times. The V gene is TRBV5-6, the J gene TRBJ2-1, with D hard to call. V was trimmed by 5 bases and J by 1 base, leaving 13 bases between them. The CDR3 is made up of 15 amino acids. The germline CDR1 and CDR2 sequences are SGHDT and YYEEEE. CDR3 protein: CASRRAGGSYNEQFF. Written as DNA, the CDR3 is TGTGCCAGCAGGCGAGCAGGTGGGTCCTACAATGAGCAGTTCTTC.

The chain combines TRBV7-9 with TRBJ2-3, with no clear D. Trimming pared 6 bases from V and 3 bases from J, leaving 16 bases between. In germline, CDR1 is SEHNR, CDR2 FQNEAQ (reference sequence). The CDR3 is 15 amino acids. The chain's CDR3 is CASSGFGEVTDTQYF. CDR3 sequence (DNA): TGTGCCAGCAGTGGTTTTGGTGAGGTGACAGATACGCAGTATTTT.

This clonotype was detected ten times or more. The chain couples TRBV4-1 to TRBJ2-1; either TRBD1 or TRBD2 may fit D (6 bases each). Per germline, CDR1 MGHRA and CDR2 YSYEKL. V lost 8 bases and J lost 5, with 19 bases in between. The CDR3 sequence is 15 residues long. CDR3 coding DNA: TGCGCCAGCGCCCTTTTCGGGGGCCCTGACAATGAGCAGTTCTTC. As protein: CASALFGGPDNEQFF.

This clonotype was picked up many times. V is TRBV7-9 and J is TRBJ2-3; TRBD1 matches at 7 bases. Unmatched junction bases numbered 3, after V lost 1 base and J lost 2 bases. Germline CDR1 reads SEHNR; CDR2 reads FQNEAQ (reference sequence). The CDR3 has 15 amino acids. The CDR3 sequence: CASSLGQGDTDTQYF. The CDR3 region has the DNA TGTGCCAGCAGCTTAGGACAGGGCGACACAGATACGCAGTATTTT.

This clonotype was observed many times. The chain carries TRBV4-3 and TRBJ2-1, with TRBD2 matching 9 bases. The CDR3 is 20 residues long. After removal of 0 bases from V and 2 bases from J, the junction contained 14 bases not matched to a gene. Germline CDR1 LGHNA, CDR2 YSLEER. CDR3 sequence (DNA): TGCGCCAGCAGCCAAGATTGGACCCTGCGGGGGGGCAACCCCTACAATGAGCAGTTCTTC. Its translation is CASSQDWTLRGGNPYNEQFF.

This clonotype was seen ten or more times. This rearrangement joins TRBV5-1 to TRBJ1-1, with 8 bases matching TRBD1. V lost 1 base, J lost 11 bases, and 10 bases stayed unmatched. CDR3 length: 14 residues. CDR1 is SGHRS, CDR2 YFSETQ, per germline. The DNA for the CDR3 is TGCGCCAGCAGCTTGACCGGGACAGGCCATTGGGCTTTCTTT. Residues: CASSLTGTGHWAFF.

This clonotype occurred many times. The rearrangement uses TRBV7-9 and TRBJ2-1; 7 positions match TRBD1. Germline V CDR1 and CDR2: SEHNR, FQNEAQ (reference sequence). V was pared by 1 base and J by 5 bases, with 5 bases of the junction left unmatched. The CDR3 length is 15 residues. CDR3 in amino acids: CASSLVQGDHNEQFF. DNA for the CDR3: TGTGCCAGCAGCTTAGTGCAGGGGGACCACAATGAGCAGTTCTTC.

This clonotype was found a few times. The J gene is TRBJ2-3, the V gene TRBV7-3; D is uncertain. The CDR3 spans 13 residues. The V end lost 3 bases, the J end lost 4 bases, and 8 bases lay between the germline ends. Germline CDR1 is SGHTA and CDR2 is FQGTGA. The chain's CDR3 is CASSFGRADTQYF. The CDR3 DNA reads TGTGCCAGCAGCTTCGGACGAGCAGATACGCAGTATTTT.